This T cell receptor beta chain originates from a study of shared clonotypes between healthy human individuals. Study-wide points: Some clonotypes were shared by all four sorted-subset donors, while others were not shared. The non-shared ones had lower generation probabilities than the shared ones. Estimated clonotype richness was generally higher in naive than memory subsets.

The authors distributed each subset's genomic DNA evenly over several immunoSEQ plates. Generated by immunoSEQ multiplex PCR, the TCRdb table keeps only in-frame clones and is missing some. The table includes over a million clones, around 98% detected once. Deletions cut 0 bases from V and 0 bases from J, with 13 bases between. The germline V gene has CDR1 SGHRS and CDR2 YFSETQ. The CDR3 extends over 16 amino acids. With respect to this clone: Its antigen is unknown.

V gene TRBV5-1 combines with J gene TRBJ2-7, with a possible D match to TRBD1 (5 bases). Material: naive CD4+ T cells sorted from blood. Subset here: CD45RA+ positively selected. This clonotype originated in a man aged 30 to 39 in good health. The CDR3 is CASSLAAGKGSYEQYF. The CDR3, as DNA: TGCGCCAGCAGCTTGGCTGCAGGGAAGGGCTCCTACGAGCAGTACTTC.